Listed below are T cell receptor beta chains from one sample, sequenced in a study of graft-versus-host responses after intestinal transplantation. The table came from immunoSEQ multiplex PCR; TCRdb's copy has only in-frame clones and leaves some out. The table shows about 100,000 clones, with roughly 90% occurring only once. Sequences were derived from PBMCs, sampled about 440 days after intestinal transplant. The receptors originated from a human patient who received an intestinal transplant, so some T cells may come from the graft donor. The CDR3 runs from the conserved cysteine through the conserved F or W. Fields, in order: J gene, CDR3 length, V gene, clone size, D gene, CDR3 DNA, CDR3 protein. The D gene is left open where the match is weak. The size of a clone is reported for some rows only, either as once, few or many, or as a class for expanded clones.

j_call: TRBJ1-5; cdr3_length: 17; v_call: TRBV19; clone_size: -; d_call: TRBD1; cdr3_nt: TGTGCCAGTAGTATCACTGTAAGGACAGGGTGGTATCAGCCCCAGCATTTT; cdr3_aa: CASSITVRTGWYQPQHF
j_call: TRBJ1-6; cdr3_length: 16; v_call: TRBV4-1; clone_size: -; d_call: -; cdr3_nt: TGCGCCAGCAGCCCGCCGGGACGGATCTATAATTCACCCCTCCACTTT; cdr3_aa: CASSPPGRIYNSPLHF
j_call: TRBJ2-3; cdr3_length: 14; v_call: TRBV13; clone_size: -; d_call: -; cdr3_nt: TGTGCCAGCAGCCCCCCTAGACAGTCGGGTACGCAGTATTTT; cdr3_aa: CASSPPRQSGTQYF
j_call: TRBJ2-3; cdr3_length: 12; v_call: TRBV11-2; clone_size: -; d_call: -; cdr3_nt: TGTGCCATACGGGGGCCAGTAGATACGCAGTATTTT; cdr3_aa: CAIRGPVDTQYF
j_call: TRBJ1-6; cdr3_length: 14; v_call: TRBV7-9; clone_size: few; d_call: TRBD1; cdr3_nt: TGTGCCAGCAACCAGGGACAGGCTAATTCACCCCTCCACTTT; cdr3_aa: CASNQGQANSPLHF
j_call: TRBJ1-1; cdr3_length: 17; v_call: TRBV7-9; clone_size: -; d_call: -; cdr3_nt: TGTGCCAGCAGCTTACCCCGGGACGTTCGCCTGAACACTGAAGCTTTCTTT; cdr3_aa: CASSLPRDVRLNTEAFF
j_call: TRBJ1-6; cdr3_length: 16; v_call: TRBV6-5; clone_size: -; d_call: TRBD1; cdr3_nt: TGTGCCAGCAGTTACCTCTCGCAGGGGGGGAATTCACCCCTCCACTTT; cdr3_aa: CASSYLSQGGNSPLHF
j_call: TRBJ1-4; cdr3_length: 13; v_call: TRBV4-1; clone_size: -; d_call: -; cdr3_nt: TGCGCCAGCAGCCAAGAGGAAGGCGGAAAACTGTTTTTT; cdr3_aa: CASSQEEGGKLFF
j_call: TRBJ2-5; cdr3_length: 12; v_call: TRBV11-3; clone_size: -; d_call: -; cdr3_nt: TGTGCCAGCAGCTTAGGGGGAGGGACCCAGTACTTC; cdr3_aa: CASSLGGGTQYF
j_call: TRBJ1-1; cdr3_length: 16; v_call: TRBV5-5; clone_size: once; d_call: TRBD1; cdr3_nt: TGTGCCAGCAGCTCCCGGACAGGGATTGGGAACACTGAAGCTTTCTTT; cdr3_aa: CASSSRTGIGNTEAFF
j_call: TRBJ2-3; cdr3_length: 15; v_call: TRBV15; clone_size: few; d_call: -; cdr3_nt: TGTGCCACCAGCAACCGCCAGGGGCAGACAGATACGCAGTATTTT; cdr3_aa: CATSNRQGQTDTQYF
j_call: TRBJ1-6; cdr3_length: 12; v_call: TRBV2; clone_size: few; d_call: TRBD1; cdr3_nt: TGTGCCAGCAGCTACAGGGGTGTACCCCTCCACTTT; cdr3_aa: CASSYRGVPLHF
j_call: TRBJ2-6; cdr3_length: 18; v_call: TRBV6-1; clone_size: -; d_call: -; cdr3_nt: TGTGCCAGCAGTGAAGGTGGGGGGACCTTCTCTGGGGCCAACGTCCTGACTTTC; cdr3_aa: CASSEGGGTFSGANVLTF
j_call: TRBJ1-5; cdr3_length: 13; v_call: TRBV2; clone_size: -; d_call: TRBD1; cdr3_nt: TGTGCCAGCAACGGACAGGGCAATCAGCCCCAGCATTTT; cdr3_aa: CASNGQGNQPQHF
j_call: TRBJ1-6; cdr3_length: 15; v_call: TRBV11-2; clone_size: -; d_call: -; cdr3_nt: TGTGCCAGCAGCTTAGGCAGGGATCGAAATTCACCCCTCCACTTT; cdr3_aa: CASSLGRDRNSPLHF
j_call: TRBJ2-3; cdr3_length: 15; v_call: TRBV7-6; clone_size: -; d_call: TRBD2; cdr3_nt: TGTGCCAGCAGCTTCGGGGGGGCGACCACAGATACGCAGTATTTT; cdr3_aa: CASSFGGATTDTQYF
j_call: TRBJ2-7; cdr3_length: 13; v_call: TRBV6-5; clone_size: -; d_call: -; cdr3_nt: TGTGCCAGCAGTTACGGGACTCAGAGTGAGCAGTACTTC; cdr3_aa: CASSYGTQSEQYF
j_call: TRBJ2-2; cdr3_length: 16; v_call: TRBV6-4; clone_size: once; d_call: TRBD1; cdr3_nt: TGTGCCAGCAGTGACCGACAGGGTACCAACACCGGGGAGCTGTTTTTT; cdr3_aa: CASSDRQGTNTGELFF
j_call: TRBJ1-1; cdr3_length: 13; v_call: TRBV5-1; clone_size: -; d_call: -; cdr3_nt: TGCGCCAGCAGCACGGGACCCATCACTGAAGCTTTCTTT; cdr3_aa: CASSTGPITEAFF
j_call: TRBJ2-1; cdr3_length: 14; v_call: TRBV19; clone_size: -; d_call: -; cdr3_nt: TGTGCCAGTAGTCGAGACAGGCACTACAATGAGCAGTTCTTC; cdr3_aa: CASSRDRHYNEQFF
j_call: TRBJ2-3; cdr3_length: 14; v_call: TRBV5-6; clone_size: -; d_call: TRBD2; cdr3_nt: TGTGCCAGCCAACTCGGGGGGATCCCAGATACGCAGTATTTT; cdr3_aa: CASQLGGIPDTQYF
j_call: TRBJ2-1; cdr3_length: 17; v_call: TRBV27; clone_size: -; d_call: TRBD1; cdr3_nt: TGTGCCAGCAGCATCTCCCCCCGGGACAGACTGTACAATGAGCAGTTCTTC; cdr3_aa: CASSISPRDRLYNEQFF
j_call: TRBJ2-7; cdr3_length: 14; v_call: TRBV19; clone_size: -; d_call: -; cdr3_nt: TGTGCCAGTAGTATCCCCACCCACCCTTACGAGCAGTACTTC; cdr3_aa: CASSIPTHPYEQYF
j_call: TRBJ1-5; cdr3_length: 17; v_call: TRBV25-1; clone_size: -; d_call: -; cdr3_nt: TGTGCCAGCAGTGAATATCCGGGACATGAAAGTCGTCAGCCCCAGCATTTT; cdr3_aa: CASSEYPGHESRQPQHF
j_call: TRBJ1-1; cdr3_length: 15; v_call: TRBV2; clone_size: -; d_call: -; cdr3_nt: TGTGCCAGCACCCAAGGGACCGTGACGAACACTGAAGCTTTCTTT; cdr3_aa: CASTQGTVTNTEAFF
j_call: TRBJ1-3; cdr3_length: 15; v_call: TRBV10-3; clone_size: -; d_call: -; cdr3_nt: TGTGCCATCAGTGAAAGACTGCTCTCTGGAAACACCATATATTTT; cdr3_aa: CAISERLLSGNTIYF
j_call: TRBJ2-7; cdr3_length: 14; v_call: TRBV7-9; clone_size: -; d_call: -; cdr3_nt: TGTGCCAGCAGCCCGGTCGCCCGCTCCTACGAGCAGTACTTC; cdr3_aa: CASSPVARSYEQYF
j_call: TRBJ2-1; cdr3_length: 17; v_call: TRBV5-6; clone_size: -; d_call: TRBD2; cdr3_nt: TGTGCCAGCAGCCCCCCTAGACTAGCGGGGTCTTACAATGAGCAGTTCTTC; cdr3_aa: CASSPPRLAGSYNEQFF
j_call: TRBJ1-5; cdr3_length: 16; v_call: TRBV28; clone_size: -; d_call: -; cdr3_nt: TGTGCCAGCAGTTTATACAGGGTAGGCCCCAATCAGCCCCAGCATTTT; cdr3_aa: CASSLYRVGPNQPQHF
j_call: TRBJ2-1; cdr3_length: 16; v_call: TRBV5-1; clone_size: once; d_call: -; cdr3_nt: TGCGCCAGCAGCTTGGTGTTTTTCGGCTCCGGCGATGAGCAGTTCTTC; cdr3_aa: CASSLVFFGSGDEQFF
j_call: TRBJ1-1; cdr3_length: 11; v_call: TRBV20-1; clone_size: -; d_call: -; cdr3_nt: TGCAGTGCTAGTGTCTCAGGTCTAACTTTCTTT; cdr3_aa: CSASVSGLTFF
j_call: TRBJ1-2; cdr3_length: 14; v_call: TRBV5-6; clone_size: -; d_call: TRBD1; cdr3_nt: TGTGCCAGCACCACAGACAGGGGGGTCTATGGCTACACCTTC; cdr3_aa: CASTTDRGVYGYTF
j_call: TRBJ1-2; cdr3_length: 15; v_call: TRBV7-2; clone_size: once; d_call: -; cdr3_nt: TGTGCCAGCAGCTTACAAGGGTCGTCCCACTATGGCTACACCTTC; cdr3_aa: CASSLQGSSHYGYTF
j_call: TRBJ1-5; cdr3_length: 14; v_call: TRBV9; clone_size: -; d_call: -; cdr3_nt: TGTGCCAGCAGCCCATGGGGTGGGAATCAGCCCCAGCATTTT; cdr3_aa: CASSPWGGNQPQHF
j_call: TRBJ1-5; cdr3_length: 15; v_call: TRBV6-1; clone_size: -; d_call: TRBD1; cdr3_nt: TGTGCCAGCAGTGAAAGGACAGGGGGGCATCAGCCCCAGCATTTT; cdr3_aa: CASSERTGGHQPQHF
j_call: TRBJ2-3; cdr3_length: 15; v_call: TRBV7-6; clone_size: -; d_call: -; cdr3_nt: TGTGCCAGCAGCTTGACGGGGGCCTACACAGATACGCAGTATTTT; cdr3_aa: CASSLTGAYTDTQYF
j_call: TRBJ2-1; cdr3_length: 14; v_call: TRBV19; clone_size: -; d_call: TRBD2; cdr3_nt: TGTGCCAGTACTTTCCGGGGACTAAGAGGTGAGCAGTTCTTC; cdr3_aa: CASTFRGLRGEQFF
j_call: TRBJ1-3; cdr3_length: 14; v_call: TRBV19; clone_size: few; d_call: -; cdr3_nt: TGTGCCAGTAGTATCCCCGGGGGAGGAAACACCATATATTTT; cdr3_aa: CASSIPGGGNTIYF
j_call: TRBJ2-3; cdr3_length: 14; v_call: TRBV4-2; clone_size: -; d_call: TRBD2; cdr3_nt: TGTGCCAGCAGCCCATCCGGGACTACGGATACGCAGTATTTT; cdr3_aa: CASSPSGTTDTQYF
j_call: TRBJ1-6; cdr3_length: 14; v_call: TRBV6-1; clone_size: -; d_call: TRBD1; cdr3_nt: TGTGCCAGCAGCCGGGACAGGGGTAATTCACCCCTCCACTTT; cdr3_aa: CASSRDRGNSPLHF
j_call: TRBJ2-5; cdr3_length: 15; v_call: TRBV27; clone_size: -; d_call: -; cdr3_nt: TGTGCCAGCAGTTTTCAGGCAGGGTTTACAGAGACCCAGTACTTC; cdr3_aa: CASSFQAGFTETQYF
j_call: TRBJ2-7; cdr3_length: 13; v_call: TRBV4-1; clone_size: -; d_call: TRBD1; cdr3_nt: TGCGCCAGCAGCCGAGGACAGGGCTACGAGCAGTACTTC; cdr3_aa: CASSRGQGYEQYF
j_call: TRBJ2-5; cdr3_length: 14; v_call: TRBV6-5; clone_size: -; d_call: -; cdr3_nt: TGTGCCAGCAGTTACTCGACAGGACAAGAGACCCAGTACTTC; cdr3_aa: CASSYSTGQETQYF
j_call: TRBJ2-3; cdr3_length: 14; v_call: TRBV6-6; clone_size: -; d_call: -; cdr3_nt: TGTGCCAGCAGTTACGGTTTCGAGGAAGATACGCAGTATTTT; cdr3_aa: CASSYGFEEDTQYF
j_call: TRBJ2-2; cdr3_length: 14; v_call: TRBV9; clone_size: once; d_call: -; cdr3_nt: TGTGCCAGCAGCGTAGGGGGCAGCCCAGGGGAGCTGTTTTTT; cdr3_aa: CASSVGGSPGELFF
j_call: TRBJ1-5; cdr3_length: 16; v_call: TRBV4-1; clone_size: -; d_call: -; cdr3_nt: TGCGCCAGCAGCCAAGGGGGTGAGGGTAGCAATCAGCCCCAGCATTTT; cdr3_aa: CASSQGGEGSNQPQHF
j_call: TRBJ2-2; cdr3_length: 16; v_call: TRBV7-3; clone_size: -; d_call: -; cdr3_nt: TGTGCCAGCAGCTTAGCCGGGGGCGGGAACACCGGGGAGCTGTTTTTT; cdr3_aa: CASSLAGGGNTGELFF
j_call: TRBJ2-3; cdr3_length: 17; v_call: TRBV7-3; clone_size: -; d_call: -; cdr3_nt: TGTGCCAGCAGCTCTACCGGGGGTAGCGGAGTCACAGATACGCAGTATTTT; cdr3_aa: CASSSTGGSGVTDTQYF
j_call: TRBJ1-1; cdr3_length: 16; v_call: TRBV21-1; clone_size: -; d_call: -; cdr3_nt: TGTGCCAGCAGCACCTGGACAGGGTGGCGAGACACTGAAGCTTTCTTT; cdr3_aa: CASSTWTGWRDTEAFF
j_call: TRBJ2-7; cdr3_length: 13; v_call: TRBV13; clone_size: -; d_call: -; cdr3_nt: TGTGCCAGCACGCGGACCAACTCAAACGAGCAGTACTTC; cdr3_aa: CASTRTNSNEQYF
j_call: TRBJ1-1; cdr3_length: 15; v_call: TRBV6-5; clone_size: few; d_call: -; cdr3_nt: TGTGCCAGCACCCTGGGGGGGGGCAGGGCCACTGAAGCTTTCTTT; cdr3_aa: CASTLGGGRATEAFF
j_call: TRBJ2-7; cdr3_length: 14; v_call: TRBV19; clone_size: -; d_call: TRBD1; cdr3_nt: TGTGCCAGTAGTATGGCAGGGGGCCCCTACGAGCAGTACTTC; cdr3_aa: CASSMAGGPYEQYF
j_call: TRBJ1-2; cdr3_length: 12; v_call: TRBV10-2; clone_size: -; d_call: TRBD1; cdr3_nt: TGCGCCAGCAGTGAACCAGGGGGTGGCTACACCTTC; cdr3_aa: CASSEPGGGYTF
j_call: TRBJ1-2; cdr3_length: 12; v_call: TRBV11-2; clone_size: -; d_call: -; cdr3_nt: TGTGCCAGCACCCGGAGTGGCTATGGCTACACCTTC; cdr3_aa: CASTRSGYGYTF
j_call: TRBJ1-2; cdr3_length: 12; v_call: TRBV28; clone_size: -; d_call: -; cdr3_nt: TGTGCCAGCAGTTTATTCGGGGATGGCTACACCTTC; cdr3_aa: CASSLFGDGYTF